These 20 T cell receptor beta chains share one sample of origin, sequenced in a study of vaccination effects on CD4 cells after COVID-19 (dated by TCRdb to about 2022). The antigens of these receptors remain unknown. The ViraFEST assay stimulated PBMC with viral peptide pools and then used TCR sequencing to identify antigen-specific CD4+ T cell clonotypes by expansion. After less than 13 days of culture, CD4+ T cells were isolated with the EasySep CD4+ T cell isolation kit. Each participant received two doses of an mRNA SARS-CoV-2 vaccine, either BNT162b2 or mRNA-1273. The library was generated by the immunoSEQ multiplex PCR assay. TCRdb retrieved this table from immuneACCESS and kept in-frame rearrangements only. Not all clones are present; in checked studies, unresolved V genes account for under half, and no reason is known for the remainder. The sample profile shows 20,000 to 30,000 clones; almost 80% of them were found once. Of the sample, under 7% is held by the ten largest clones.

Sample: CD4+ T cells from PBMCs cultured with SARS-CoV-2 spike peptides, taken after COVID-19 vaccination. In light of the paper, this sample's cell subset or site label describes: SARS-CoV-2 spike overlapping peptide pool stimulation. These TCRs come from a human donor who received a COVID-19 vaccine. Some clones in this sample may be carry-over from other donors' samples.

The V gene is TRBV4-2, the J gene TRBJ2-3; 8 bases map to TRBD2. CDR1 LGHNA and CDR2 YNFKEQ come from the germline V gene. V dropped 4 bases and J dropped 6; count of bases not matched to a gene: 9. CDR3 length: 15 amino acids. CDR3 sequence: CASSRLTSVGDTQYF. The CDR3 DNA reads TGTGCCAGCAGCCGGTTGACTAGCGTTGGGGATACGCAGTATTTT.

There are a few counts of this clone. This sequence joins TRBV6-5 and TRBJ1-1; the D is unclear. V was shortened by 6 bases and J by 2 bases, with 7 bases between the two germline ends. CDR3 size: 12 residues. CDR1 is MNHEY, CDR2 SVGAGI, per germline. The DNA for the CDR3 is TGTGCCAGCAGAATGGGTAACACTGAAGCTTTCTTT. This sequence encodes CASRMGNTEAFF.

The rearrangement links TRBV29-1 to TRBJ1-1; D uncertain. The germline gives CDR1 SQVTM, CDR2 ANQGSEA. Trimming removed 3 bases at V and 1 base at J, with 12 bases between. The CDR3 runs 14 residues. The CDR3 DNA reads as TGCAGCGTTGATCCGCGATTAAAGAACACTGAAGCTTTCTTT. It encodes CSVDPRLKNTEAFF.

This chain uses TRBV7-2 with TRBJ2-1; 10 bases map to TRBD1. The CDR3 sequence is 13 residues long. Trimming at V came to 5 bases and at J to 8 bases, leaving 3 bases not matched to a gene. Germline V lookup: CDR1 SGHTA, CDR2 FQGNSA. The CDR3 DNA reads as TGTGCCAGCAGCCGGGACAGGGGCGATGAGCAGTTCTTC. The encoded protein is CASSRDRGDEQFF.

V usage is TRBV7-2 and J usage is TRBJ1-2; no clear D. The CDR3 runs to 15 residues. The V and J ends lost 4 bases and 6 bases respectively, with 18 bases between them. Per the germline V gene, CDR1 is SGHTA and CDR2 is FQGNSA. This CDR3 reads CASSSPDAGGNGYTF. In DNA form, the CDR3 reads TGTGCCAGCAGCTCACCAGACGCCGGTGGAAATGGCTACACCTTC.

This clone has only one observation. The V gene is TRBV11-2, the J gene TRBJ1-5, with TRBD1 identical over 9 bases. The CDR3 is made up of 15 amino acids. With V trimmed by 5 bases and J by 2 bases, 4 bases remained unmatched. Germline CDR1 SGHAT, CDR2 FQNNGV. The CDR3 sequence: CASSPGTGRNQPQHF. CDR3 DNA: TGTGCCAGCAGCCCCGGGACAGGGCGCAATCAGCCCCAGCATTTT.

This clone has a single count. V is TRBV5-1 and J is TRBJ2-3; 8 bases map to TRBD2. The CDR3 length is 14 residues. From germline, CDR1 is SGHRS and CDR2 YFSETQ. Losses at the gene ends were 4 bases for V and 6 bases for J; bases not matched to a gene: 7. The CDR3 is CASSPGTRDDTQYF. In nucleotides, the CDR3 is TGCGCCAGCAGCCCAGGGACTAGAGATGATACGCAGTATTTT.

This chain connects TRBV19 to TRBJ1-5; perhaps TRBD1 as D (6 bases). V lost 7 bases to trimming and J lost 1 base, with 14 bases between them. The CDR3 loop spans 15 amino acids. Germline V gene lookup returns CDR1 LNHDA and CDR2 SQIVND (reference sequence). CDR3: CASTQQTGSNQPQHF. CDR3 bases: TGTGCCAGTACCCAACAAACAGGGAGCAATCAGCCCCAGCATTTT.

Here the CDR3 DNA reads TGTGCCAGCAGTGAACTCGGGGCCTCCTCCTACAATGAGCAGTTCTTC. It is translated as CASSELGASSYNEQFF. The rearrangement uses TRBV25-1 and TRBJ2-1; D is perhaps TRBD1 or TRBD2 (5 bases each). The length of the CDR3 is 16 residues. V was pared by 2 bases and J by 0 bases, with 11 bases between. The germline gives CDR1 MGHDK, CDR2 SYGVNS.

This chain connects TRBV18 to TRBJ1-3; D may be TRBD1 (6 bases). This CDR3 contains 15 residues. Trimming removed 2 bases from V and 0 bases from J, with 8 bases in between. Germline V gene lookup returns CDR1 KGHSH and CDR2 LQKENI. Here the CDR3 reads CASSPSDSSGNTIYF. CDR3 nucleotide sequence: TGTGCCAGCTCACCATCGGACAGCTCTGGAAACACCATATATTTT.

The chain uses TRBV18 and TRBJ2-5; D is undetermined. V lost 0 bases to trimming and J lost 1 base, with 9 bases between them. CDR1 is KGHSH and CDR2 is LQKENI in the germline V gene. This CDR3 comprises 15 residues. The CDR3 here is CASSPPGHSQETQYF. The CDR3 bases are TGTGCCAGCTCACCACCGGGTCACAGCCAAGAGACCCAGTACTTC.

V gene TRBV30 combines with J gene TRBJ1-1; tentative D call: TRBD1 (5 bases). Germline lookup yields CDR1 GTSNPN and CDR2 SVGIG (reference sequence). The V end lost 3 bases, the J end lost 2 bases, and 10 bases lay between the germline ends. The CDR3 runs to 13 residues. The CDR3 region is CAWRRDGNTEAFF. For the CDR3, the DNA is TGTGCCTGGAGGCGGGACGGAAACACTGAAGCTTTCTTT.

This clone was counted a few times. The V call is TRBV2, the J call TRBJ1-5; 10 positions match TRBD1. From germline, CDR1 is SNHLY and CDR2 FYNNEI. There are 15 residues in the CDR3. With 8 bases clipped from V and 4 bases from J, the junction kept 8 bases outside the gene matches. For the CDR3, the DNA is TGTGCCAGCGCCCTGACAGGGGGCGGGAATCAGCCCCAGCATTTT. Translation gives CASALTGGGNQPQHF.

The CDR3 DNA reads as TGTGCCAGCAGTCGACCCGGGACAGGGGGAATTGGCTACACCTTC. It translates to CASSRPGTGGIGYTF. This rearrangement joins TRBV6-5 to TRBJ1-2, with 11 positions matching TRBD1. V lost 5 bases to trimming and J lost 7 bases; unmatched junction nucleotides: 9. CDR1 is MNHEY, CDR2 SVGAGI, per germline. The CDR3 length is 15 residues.

This clone has just one count. V is TRBV7-2 and J is TRBJ2-7, with 10 bases matching TRBD2. The CDR3 is made up of 15 amino acids. Germline V lookup: CDR1 SGHTA, CDR2 FQGNSA. V lost 3 bases and J lost 4; bases outside the gene matches: 6. CDR3 nucleotide sequence: TGTGCCAGCAGCTTTCAGCGGGGGGGTCTGTACGAGCAGTACGTC. Amino acid sequence: CASSFQRGGLYEQYV.

CDR3 region: CASSQGNSPLHF. The DNA of the CDR3 is TGTGCCAGTAGTCAAGGGAATTCACCCCTCCACTTT. The chain uses TRBV19 and TRBJ1-6; no clear D gene. CDR1 is LNHDA and CDR2 is SQIVND in the germline V gene (reference sequence). The CDR3 covers 12 residues. The V end was cut by 5 bases, the J end by 7 bases, with 6 bases between.

The chain couples TRBV14 to TRBJ1-3; D call uncertain. Germline V gene data show CDR1 as SGHDN and CDR2 as FVKESK. The CDR3 runs 13 residues. The ends were cut back, 5 bases at V and 2 bases at J, with 7 bases in the middle. CDR3 residues: CASSWIAGNTIYF. Here the CDR3 DNA reads TGTGCCAGCAGCTGGATCGCTGGAAACACCATATATTTT. The variable domain in full, with the rest retrieved from reference TRBV14 and TRBJ1-3, is EAGVTQFPSHSVIEKGQTVTLRCDPISGHDNLYWYRRVMGKEIKFLLHFVKESKQDESGMPNNRFLAERTGGTYSTLKVQPAELEDSGVYFCASSWIAGNTIYFGEGSWLTVV.

The chain uses TRBV30 and TRBJ2-2, with D maybe TRBD1 (5 bases). Germline V gene sequence: CDR1 GTSNPN, CDR2 SVGIG (reference sequence). The CDR3 sequence is 16 residues long. The germline V and J ends were trimmed by 4 bases and 1 base, with 16 bases remaining between them. CDR3 sequence reads: CAWTISWTQNTGELFF. CDR3 nucleotide sequence: TGTGCCTGGACTATATCCTGGACACAGAACACCGGGGAGCTGTTTTTT.

The CDR3 nucleotides are TGTGCCATCAGTGAGAAGGACGCGAGTAGGGAGACCCAGTACTTC. Protein product: CAISEKDASRETQYF. The V call is TRBV10-3, the J call TRBJ2-5, with D unclear. Germline V gives CDR1 ENHRY, CDR2 SYGVKD. There are 15 residues in the CDR3. Trimming cost V 2 bases and J 5 bases, with 15 bases left between them.

J is TRBJ2-4 and V is TRBV12-3 or TRBV12-4; TRBD1 matches 10 bases. V shed 7 bases, J shed 10 bases, and the junction held 7 bases outside the gene matches. The CDR3 contains 13 residues. CDR3 sequence reads: CASTGDRGLIQYF. For the CDR3, the DNA is TGTGCCAGCACCGGGGACAGGGGACTAATTCAGTACTTC.